A selection of T cell receptor beta chains follows, all from one sample in a study of T-cell memory formation after mild COVID-19. TCRdb reprocessed the 5' RACE reads via MiXCR and lists one record per CDR3 protein. The top ten clones hold approximately 13% of a sample with roughly 550,000 distinct CDR3 sequences, around 21% of them seen once. Material for sequencing was PBMCs or a T cell subset sorted from them (not recorded which). The origin of the receptors is an adult woman who had mild COVID-19 (a few samples of this study predate the infection). Cell type and time point are not known. Each CDR3 is given with its conserved first and last residue. A D gene is named only where the DNA matches it firmly. The size of a clone is reported for some rows only, either as once, few or many, or as a class for expanded clones.

v_gene	j_gene	abundance	d_gene	CDR3aa	CDR3nt
TRBV7-2	TRBJ2-3	many	TRBD1	CASSSGQGWTDTQYF	TGTGCCAGCAGCTCAGGACAGGGCTGGACAGATACGCAGTATTTT
TRBV6-2/TRBV6-3	TRBJ2-5	few	NA	CASSAWGVGLSRETQYF	TGTGCCAGCAGTGCCTGGGGGGTCGGCCTCTCACGAGAGACCCAGTACTTC
TRBV9	TRBJ1-5	few	NA	CASSADEGYHQPQHF	TGTGCCAGCAGCGCAGATGAGGGTTACCATCAGCCCCAGCATTTT
TRBV11-2	TRBJ2-1	NA	NA	CASSLDNWGLAFF	TGTGCCAGCAGCTTAGATAATTGGGGACTTGCGTTCTTC
TRBV4-2	TRBJ2-7	NA	TRBD2	CASSQDLASGSRRQYF	TGTGCCAGCAGCCAAGATTTAGCTAGCGGGAGTAGAAGGCAGTACTTC
TRBV6-5	TRBJ2-4	NA	NA	CASSYSRGVKNIQYF	TGTGCCAGCAGTTACTCGAGGGGGGTCAAAAACATTCAGTACTTC
TRBV7-6	TRBJ2-1	few	NA	CASSLAGGLSEQFF	TGTGCCAGCAGCTTAGCGGGGGGGCTTAGTGAGCAGTTCTTC
TRBV27	TRBJ2-1	few	NA	CASSFPHRATPNEQFF	TGTGCCAGCAGTTTCCCTCACAGGGCAACCCCAAATGAGCAGTTCTTC
TRBV6-5	TRBJ2-1	NA	TRBD1	CASSSRDRRFF	TGTGCCAGCAGTTCCCGGGACAGGCGGTTCTTC
TRBV29-1	TRBJ1-5	few	NA	CSVADQENQPQHF	TGCAGCGTTGCTGATCAGGAGAATCAGCCCCAGCATTTT
TRBV24-1	TRBJ1-3	NA	NA	CATSDSAANTGNTIYF	TGTGCCACCAGTGATTCAGCAGCCAACACGGGAAACACCATATATTTT
TRBV11-2	TRBJ2-1	NA	TRBD2	CASSTAGLAGDNEQFF	TGTGCCAGCAGCACAGCGGGACTAGCGGGGGACAATGAGCAGTTCTTC
TRBV5-1	TRBJ2-1	few	NA	CASSPSFGGGEQFF	TGCGCCAGCAGCCCTTCGTTTGGAGGGGGTGAGCAGTTCTTC
TRBV5-1	TRBJ1-1	few	NA	CASSLGAQGLAEAFF	TGCGCCAGCAGCTTGGGAGCGCAGGGTTTGGCTGAAGCTTTCTTT
TRBV20-1	TRBJ2-1	NA	NA	CSASSPSENNEQFF	TGCAGTGCTAGTAGTCCTAGCGAAAACAATGAGCAGTTCTTC
TRBV7-9	TRBJ1-4	NA	TRBD1	CASRPTGEEAHEKLFF	TGTGCCAGCAGACCTACAGGGGAAGAAGCGCATGAAAAACTGTTTTTT
TRBV12-3/TRBV12-4	TRBJ2-1	few	NA	CASRTRGNEQFF	TGTGCCAGCAGGACGAGGGGGAATGAGCAGTTCTTC
TRBV7-9	TRBJ2-1	NA	TRBD2	CASTPTSGRLVSYNEQFF	TGTGCCAGCACCCCGACTAGCGGGAGACTTGTCTCGTACAATGAGCAGTTCTTC
TRBV7-2	TRBJ2-7	NA	TRBD1	CASSLEDRFLNEQYF	TGTGCCAGCAGCTTAGAGGACAGGTTTCTGAACGAGCAGTACTTC
TRBV12-3/TRBV12-4	TRBJ2-5	few	NA	CASSPEASQVETQYF	TGTGCCAGCAGCCCGGAGGCTAGCCAGGTAGAGACCCAGTACTTC
TRBV3-1	TRBJ2-7	NA	NA	CASSQNGYEQYF	TGTGCCAGCAGCCAAAACGGCTACGAGCAGTACTTC
TRBV7-2	TRBJ2-1	few	TRBD2	CASRSTSSYNEQFF	TGTGCCAGCAGATCGACTAGCTCGTACAATGAGCAGTTCTTC
TRBV3-1	TRBJ2-1	NA	TRBD2	CASSQEIAGTYEQFF	TGTGCCAGCAGCCAAGAAATAGCGGGGACGTATGAGCAGTTCTTC
TRBV12-3/TRBV12-4	TRBJ1-1	NA	NA	CASTFKGSNTEAFF	TGTGCCAGCACCTTCAAGGGTTCCAACACTGAAGCTTTCTTT
TRBV5-1	TRBJ2-7	few	TRBD2	CASSLGLQRGYYEQYF	TGCGCCAGCAGCTTGGGTCTCCAGCGGGGATACTACGAGCAGTACTTC
TRBV7-8	TRBJ1-2	few	TRBD1	CASSSPSGQGPINYGYTF	TGTGCCAGCAGCTCCCCTTCGGGACAGGGGCCCATCAACTATGGCTACACCTTC
TRBV6-1	TRBJ2-7	NA	TRBD1	CASRGSDRGYEQYF	TGTGCCAGCAGAGGGTCGGACAGGGGCTACGAGCAGTACTTC
TRBV9	TRBJ2-1	NA	TRBD1	CASSPGTGNNEQFF	TGCGCCAGCAGCCCCGGGACAGGGAACAATGAGCAGTTCTTC